The next 16 T cell receptor beta chains were all read from a single sample in a study of immune cell composition in non-small cell lung cancer. Profiling relied on immunoSEQ multiplex PCR, and the TCRdb table lists in-frame clones only, not all of them. Counted here are around 10,000 clones, 60% to 85% occurring once; the ten biggest clones make up around 13%. Normal lung was sampled as far from the tumour as possible, at least 3 cm. The specimen was non-adjacent lung tissue. These TCRs come from a human donor with non-small cell lung cancer.

This chain uses TRBV5-1 with TRBJ1-1; D is unclear. The V gene lost 3 bases and the J gene lost 2 bases, with 14 bases spanning the gap. Germline CDR1 reads SGHRS; CDR2 reads YFSETQ. The CDR3 consists of 15 residues. The CDR3 here is CASSSRGSINTEAFF. In nucleotides, the CDR3 is TGCGCCAGCAGCTCCCGAGGGTCTATTAACACTGAAGCTTTCTTT.

This sequence joins TRBV5-6 and TRBJ1-1, with D uncertain. The CDR3 loop spans 14 amino acids. Germline CDR1 reads SGHDT; CDR2 reads YYEEEE. V was clipped by 2 bases and J by 5 bases, with 13 bases between them. The CDR3 region is CASSFALPSTEAFF. For the CDR3, the DNA is TGTGCCAGCAGCTTCGCTCTTCCTTCGACTGAAGCTTTCTTT.

The V gene is TRBV19, the J gene TRBJ1-2; the D is unclear. In germline, CDR1 is LNHDA, CDR2 SQIVND (reference sequence). This CDR3 is built from 16 residues. The V end was cut by 0 bases, the J end by 7 bases, with 18 bases between. CDR3 residues: CASSIDSVWKGSGYTF. The CDR3, as DNA: TGTGCCAGTAGTATAGATAGTGTCTGGAAGGGAAGTGGCTACACCTTC.

The gene calls are TRBV6-1 and TRBJ1-5; perhaps TRBD1 as D (6 bases). The CDR3 loop spans 15 amino acids. CDR1 is MNHNS, CDR2 SASEGT, per germline. Trimming removed 6 bases from V and 3 bases from J, with 15 bases in between. CDR3: CASRATSGDNQPQHF. In DNA form, the CDR3 reads TGTGCCAGCAGAGCAACCTCAGGGGACAATCAGCCCCAGCATTTT.

This chain joins TRBV6-6 and TRBJ1-5; TRBD1 matches 7 bases. The germline V gene has CDR1 MNHNY and CDR2 SVGAGI (reference sequence). The CDR3 sequence is 15 residues long. With V trimmed by 7 bases and J by 3 bases, 9 bases remained unmatched. The CDR3 DNA reads as TGTGCCAGCAAAAATGCGGGACAGTACAATCAGCCCCAGCATTTT. It codes for CASKNAGQYNQPQHF.

The chain carries TRBV6-1 and TRBJ1-1; TRBD1 aligns across 8 bases. The trim removed 6 bases at V and 11 bases at J, leaving 2 bases unmatched. CDR3 length: 10 amino acids. Germline CDR1 MNHNS, CDR2 SASEGT. The CDR3 bases are TGTGCCAGCAGCACAGGGGGGGCTTTCTTT. Translating gives CASSTGGAFF.

The chain employs TRBV7-2 and TRBJ2-7; D is perhaps TRBD1 (6 bases). Trimming pared 6 bases from V and 4 bases from J, leaving 16 bases between. CDR1 and CDR2 from the germline V gene are SGHTA and FQGNSA. The CDR3 is 14 residues long. The CDR3 DNA sequence: TGTGCCAGCAGGGGGGCGGGCGGCTCTTACGAGCAGTACTTC. It is translated as CASRGAGGSYEQYF.

This sequence joins TRBV10-2 and TRBJ2-2, with TRBD2 identical over 7 bases. Looked up from germline, CDR1 is WSHSY and CDR2 is SAAADI. The ends lost 0 bases at V and 6 bases at J; junction bases unmatched: 4. The CDR3 sequence is 15 residues long. CDR3 loop: CASSESGGYAGELFF. CDR3 bases: TGCGCCAGCAGTGAGTCGGGGGGGTACGCCGGGGAGCTGTTTTTT.

J is TRBJ2-1 and V is TRBV18, with 14 bases fitting TRBD2. CDR1 is KGHSH, CDR2 LQKENI, per germline. The CDR3 extends over 19 amino acids. With V trimmed by 5 bases and J by 0 bases, 9 bases remained unmatched. CDR3 protein: CASSSTGTSGSHSYNEQFF. Written as DNA, the CDR3 is TGTGCCAGCTCATCGACCGGGACTAGCGGGAGTCACTCCTACAATGAGCAGTTCTTC.

The chain links TRBV7-8 to TRBJ2-2; weak D call: TRBD2 (6 bases). CDR1 is SGHVS, CDR2 FQNEAQ, per germline. With 5 bases removed from V and 4 bases from J, the gap between germline ends came to 17 bases. This CDR3 contains 16 residues. The CDR3 DNA reads as TGTGCCAGCAGCCTTCTAGGCGGGGCCCTCACCGGGGAGCTGTTTTTT. The encoded protein is CASSLLGGALTGELFF.

The V gene is TRBV28, the J gene TRBJ1-2; tentatively, D is TRBD1 (5 bases). CDR1 and CDR2 (germline): MDHEN, SYDVKM. The V and J ends lost 8 bases and 0 bases respectively, with 19 bases between them. This CDR3 is 16 amino acids long. CDR3 in DNA: TGTGCCAGCGGCAGTTTGTCCACGGGACCTAACTATGGCTACACCTTC. Protein: CASGSLSTGPNYGYTF.

Only a few counts were recorded for this clone. The chain recombines TRBV28 with TRBJ1-5; TRBD1 is a possible D gene (6 bases). This CDR3 comprises 14 residues. CDR1 is MDHEN and CDR2 is SYDVKM in the germline V gene. V was shortened by 11 bases and J by 0 bases, with 14 bases between the two germline ends. The CDR3 sequence is CAGQGQHSNQPQHF. The CDR3 bases are TGTGCCGGGCAAGGACAGCATAGCAATCAGCCCCAGCATTTT. The variable domain in full, with the rest retrieved from reference TRBV28 and TRBJ1-5, is DVKVTQSSRYLVKRTGEKVFLECVQDMDHENMFWYRQDPGLGLRLIYFSYDVKMKEKGDIPEGYSVSREKKERFSLILESASTNQTSMYLCAGQGQHSNQPQHFGDGTRLSIL.

In its sample, this clone ranks as medium-sized. The chain combines TRBV2 with TRBJ2-7; D may correspond to TRBD1 or TRBD2 (5 bases each). The CDR3 spans 14 residues. Germline V gene lookup returns CDR1 SNHLY and CDR2 FYNNEI. The V end lost 4 bases, the J end lost 5 bases, and 15 bases lay between the germline ends. CDR3 sequence: CASSVLGVGNEQYF. Written as DNA, the CDR3 is TGTGCCAGCAGTGTCTTGGGGGTGGGGAACGAGCAGTACTTC. Full variable domain (rest looked up from reference TRBV2 and TRBJ2-7): EPEVTQTPSHQVTQMGQEVILRCVPISNHLYFYWYRQILGQKVEFLVSFYNNEISEKSEIFDDQFSVERPDGSNFTLKIRSTKLEDSAMYFCASSVLGVGNEQYFGPGTRLTVT.

The rearrangement joins TRBV18 to TRBJ2-1; D uncertain. The V end lost 2 bases, the J end lost 8 bases, and 7 bases lay between the germline ends. The CDR3 length is 12 residues. From germline, CDR1 is KGHSH and CDR2 LQKENI. The CDR3 nucleotides are TGTGCCAGCTCACCAGGCAGCGATGAGCAGTTCTTC. Protein sequence: CASSPGSDEQFF.

This rearrangement joins TRBV5-1 to TRBJ2-1; D possibly corresponds to TRBD1 (6 bases). Deletions cut 3 bases from V and 7 bases from J, with 20 bases between. Germline values: CDR1 SGHRS, CDR2 YFSETQ. This CDR3 comprises 16 residues. This CDR3 is CASSSRTSGVTNEQFF. CDR3 DNA sequence: TGCGCCAGCAGCTCTAGGACGTCAGGGGTTACGAATGAGCAGTTCTTC.

This chain joins TRBV4-2 and TRBJ2-5; perhaps TRBD2 as D (6 bases). V lost 1 base to trimming and J lost 3 bases, with 9 bases between them. Germline CDR1 and CDR2: LGHNA and YNFKEQ. This CDR3 is built from 14 residues. As DNA, the CDR3 is TGTGCCAGCAGCCAAGGACTAGGAAAAGAGACCCAGTACTTC. As protein: CASSQGLGKETQYF.